This T cell receptor (beta chain) was sequenced for a study of shared clonotypes between healthy human individuals (dated by TCRdb to 2020 to 2021). For the study in its entirety: The cohort included three men and two women between 18 and 49 years of age. To increase sequencing depth and limit assay-specific biases, different laboratories used diverse techniques to prepare libraries and sequence TCR repertoires. For each donor, three plates each were used for CD4 naive and CD4 memory, two plates were used for CD8 naive, and one plate was used for CD8 memory. Per donor, leukapheresis produced somewhere between about 0.8 and 9 billion PBMCs. To estimate repertoire size and how much clonotypes are shared between individuals, the study performed deep sequencing of blood TCR repertoires from about five healthy adults.

What the research found in general, with its limitations: Sampling was restricted to blood, and TCR repertoires in tissue are likely to differ from TCR repertoires in blood. The small number of donors limited the genetic and exposure-history diversity represented. Rarefaction of sorted-subset datasets indicated incomplete sequencing despite the large sequencing depth. Pairwise subsampling led to the expectation that sequencing depth would affect the degree of clonotype sharing among donors. Naive subsets generally had larger estimated clonotype richness than memory subsets did. Compared with non-shared clonotypes, the clonotypes found in all four sorted-subset donors had higher generation probabilities. When a handful of donors were compared, the shared fraction of clonotypes was 5% to 6.5% for naive CD4, roughly 3.4% for naive CD8, roughly 2.3% for memory CD4, and 0.35% to 0.4% for memory CD8.

From the germline V gene, CDR1 is SQVTM and CDR2 is ANQGSEA. V is pruned by 7 bases and J by 4 bases, leaving 15 bases of the junction without a gene match. Taken from cysteine to phenylalanine, the CDR3 has 15 residues. The entry retains the CDR3 DNA only, 45 bases that are in frame from base 1. Using the deep immunoSEQ assay, TCR CDR3 regions were amplified from genomic DNA by multiplex PCR. Extracted genomic DNA from each cell subset was spread evenly across all wells of several immunoSEQ 96-well plates, with each plate serving as a replicate. For sorted subsets, around 200 ng genomic DNA, equal to 30,000 to 35,000 T cell genomes, was loaded into each replicate PCR. The purified libraries were quantified using a Qubit 3.0 fluorometer, sized with a Bioanalyzer 2100, and then quantified again using the KAPA Library Quantification kit. A separate single-read 150-cycle Illumina NextSeq 550 flow cell was used to sequence each immunoSEQ 96-well plate. For the original study's pipeline: Because the immunoSEQ output included only junctional sequences and no quality scores, the filtering could not be the same as the filtering used for full-length reads. To assign V/J genes and CDR3, sequences were annotated against IMGT germline references using PyIR, a Python wrapper for IgBLAST v1.9. Reads were filtered out if the reads had weak V/J assignments (E-value above 1e-6), no CDR3, stop codons, out-of-frame junctions, or ambiguous translated residues. A V3J clonotype was defined by an identical inferred V gene, J gene, and CDR3 amino acid sequence. To compute the percentage overlap between repertoires, the number of shared unique clonotypes was divided by the size of the smaller repertoire. Repertoire richness was assessed with RTK rarefaction, the Chao1 estimator, and Recon v2.1 estimates of unobserved clonotypes. For all TCRbeta clonotypes obtained by the gDNA method from a few donors, generation probabilities were computed with OLGA. TCRdb retrieved this table from immuneACCESS and kept in-frame rearrangements only. Not all clones are present; in checked studies, unresolved V genes account for under half, and no reason is known for the remainder. V and J calls and clone size are those listed in that table; D and trimming were worked out from the DNA. The sample includes about 1.5 million clones, with under 99% observed a single time. The top ten constitute roughly 0.42% of the sample.

This clone occurred once. Its recognized antigen is unknown. There are no base qualities to consult, and no much larger clone falls within one base. The donors were healthy, HIV-negative adults who had no recently reported acute infections or vaccinations. Only Caucasian adults living in Nashville, Tennessee, USA were represented among the donors. CD4+ T cells were enriched by magnetic negative selection, after which naive cells were positively selected on CD45RA and the negative fraction was taken as the memory subset. Blood was collected by leukapheresis, and PBMCs were isolated by Ficoll-Histopaque density gradient centrifugation and then cryopreserved in liquid nitrogen vapor phase. Analytical flow cytometry was used to check the purity and quantity of every magnetically sorted T cell population. Each sorted fraction had its genomic DNA isolated and then quantified by UV absorbance on a Nanodrop 2000c.

Sequencing input: naive CD4+ T cells sorted from blood. According to the study, the label for this sample's cell subset or site signals: CD45RA+ positively selected. The sequence derives from a man aged 25-45 years in good health. The sequence links TRBV29-1 to TRBJ1-2; TRBD1 aligns with 7 central bases. At the DNA level, the sequence is TGCAGCGCAGCCACCGGGACAGCATCCTCCTATGGCTACACCTTC. This translates into CSAATGTASSYGYTF.